This TCR beta chain was profiled in a study of blood T cell repertoires in COVID-19. The CDR3 length is 11 residues. V dropped 5 bases and J dropped 3 bases, with 5 bases sitting between them. CDR1 is MNHEY, CDR2 SVGEGT, per germline. The assay was immunoSEQ multiplex PCR, and TCRdb's table has in-frame clones only and misses some. The table includes more than 95,000 clones, roughly 84% detected once. The sample consisted of peripheral blood. V is TRBV6-2 or TRBV6-3 and J is TRBJ2-7, with D uncertain. The source is a human donor in a cohort sampled during active or convalescent COVID-19. The CDR3 DNA sequence: TGTGCCAGCAGTCAAAACTACGAGCAGTACTTC. Translating it yields CASSQNYEQYF.